In its sample, the clone carrying this TCR beta chain was seen many times. Its antigen remains unknown. Newly diagnosed patients aged 18 to 65 had hyperthyroidism of under 2 months' duration. Regions amplified from RNA transcripts were the TCR beta CDR3 regions. HTBI primers were used for first-round RT-PCR of the TCR CDR3. TCRdb re-called the multiplex PCR reads through MiXCR, storing one row per CDR3 protein. The repertoire has hundreds of thousands of distinct CDR3 sequences, around 19% of them found once; the top ten carry over 35%. The sample is drawn from a study of T cells in Graves' hyperthyroidism and ophthalmopathy. Points from the study as a whole: Blood also carried most thyroid clonotypes expanded above 0.001.

The germline V gene has CDR1 MNHEY and CDR2 SVGAGI. With 0 bases clipped from V and 7 bases from J, the junction kept 4 bases outside the gene matches. The length of the CDR3 is 15 residues. The J gene is TRBJ2-1, the V gene TRBV6-5, with 9 bases aligning to TRBD1. The sequencing input was blood. This clonotype was sampled from a man aged 35-49 years with Graves' hyperthyroidism. CDR3 DNA sequence: TGTGCCAGCAGTTACTCAGGGACAGGGTTAAATGAGCAGTTCTTC. The encoded protein is CASSYSGTGLNEQFF.